The source of this T cell receptor beta chain is a study of T cell responses to AZD1222 COVID-19 vaccine. Notes on the study in general: Clonal diversity was possibly underestimated, and white British individuals and females predominated among donors. In the spike-specific TCR repertoire, nearly half reportedly target unmutated variant regions. Breadth and depth of Spike-specific TCRs rose after two AZD1222 doses. Only after the peak T cell response were repertoires sampled.

Germline assignment: CDR1 SGHNT and CDR2 YYREEE (reference sequence). V lost 5 bases to trimming and J lost 3 bases; unmatched junction nucleotides: 13. The CDR3 is 17 amino acids. Method: immunoSEQ multiplex PCR; TCRdb's copy keeps in-frame clones and lacks some. There are tens of thousands of clones in the sample; roughly 90% occur only once, and approximately 5% lies in the top ten. A note on this clone: Its antigen is still unknown.

This specimen consisted of peripheral blood, obtained on day 0 of MenACWY control vaccination. This clonotype was obtained from an adult in good health. The gene calls are TRBV5-4 and TRBJ2-7; 11 bases line up with TRBD2. In DNA form, the CDR3 reads TGTGCCAGCAGTGCGGACCTTAGCGGGAGGGGCGGCTACGAGCAGTACTTC. Its protein product is CASSADLSGRGGYEQYF.